This T cell receptor beta chain was captured by sequencing in a study of blood T cell repertoires in COVID-19 (dated by TCRdb to about 2020). About the study as a whole: Samples covering the acute and convalescent phases of COVID-19 were provided by collaborators in the United States, Italy and Spain. The repertoires were made available in a free public database intended to serve as a resource for research on the immune response to SARS-CoV-2. The dataset comprised deeply sampled blood TCRbeta repertoires from subjects exposed to, actively infected with, or recovered from COVID-19. The material from the prospective study consisted of cDNA or gDNA derived from T cells, B-cell-depleted T cells, or PBMCs. The samples were drawn from the first 160 participants of the ongoing ImmuneRACE study and from 1,254 subjects provided by 6 global collaborators. Sample metadata almost always included a de-identified subject ID, COVID-19 status, age in years and sex. Where available, HLA class I and class II types were obtained from metadata supplied by the sample provider rather than from assay-based typing.

With respect to this clone: Its antigen remains undetermined. Within one base of it there is no much larger clone, and no base qualities were kept.

On the study overall, not on this receptor specifically: The quantity of clinical and demographic metadata differed by source and by participant and was supplied without curation.

TCRbeta CDR3 regions were amplified from genomic DNA by means of the immunoSEQ Assay, a bias-controlled multiplex PCR. In the source study's methods: Nucleated cell counts per sample were estimated from amplification of reference gene primers within the assay. To quantify the absolute abundance of each unique TCRbeta CDR3 rearrangement, sequence reads were collapsed and filtered. For each sample, productive Simpson clonality was calculated by taking the square root of Simpson's diversity index across productive rearrangements. TCRdb stores this immuneACCESS table with in-frame sequences only. Part of the clones is absent; in the studies checked, under half of the shortfall reflects unresolved V genes, and no reason is known for the rest. V and J calls plus clone size are reproduced from that table; the DNA served to infer D and trimming. For this sample the table gives under 250,000 clones, of which 70% to 90% were detected only once. The ten most abundant clones make up roughly 3.1% of the sample.

Trimming costs V 6 bases and J 8 bases, and their ends lie 16 bases apart. The germline V gene encodes CDR1 MNHEY and CDR2 SVGAGI. The CDR3 measures 13 amino acids from cysteine to phenylalanine. Only the CDR3 part of the read is kept: 39 bases, read in frame from the first base. The collaborating institutions used their own protocols to collect whole blood in K2EDTA tubes. For TCRbeta analysis, collaborators shipped samples in one of three forms: frozen whole blood, isolated PBMCs, or DNA extracted from either of those sample types. The chain uses TRBV6-5 and TRBJ1-2; confidence is insufficient to name the D gene. Specimen: peripheral blood. This clonotype was obtained from a man between 18 and 29 years old with active or convalescent COVID-19. At the DNA level, the sequence is TGTGCCAGCAGCAAAGAGAAAGGAGGCGGCTACACCTTC. This translates into CASSKEKGGGYTF.